Listed below are T cell receptor beta chains from one sample, sequenced in a study of response to subunit inactivated influenza vaccine. TCRdb processed the RT-PCR reads anew with MiXCR; each CDR3 protein has one entry. This repertoire shows a few hundred thousand distinct CDR3 sequences, roughly 12% found once; its top ten account for approximately 10%. Separately, the same data were catalogued under a study of T cells expressing NK-cell markers.

Sample: PBMCs from blood, taken on the day of vaccination. The receptor source for this set is a man aged 45-65 years who received an inactivated influenza vaccine. CDR3s include the opening cysteine and the closing phenylalanine or tryptophan. Each record gives: clone size, D gene, J gene, V gene, CDR3 protein, CDR3 DNA. A D gene is named only where the DNA matches it firmly. Clone size appears in some rows only: once, few, many, or a class for an expanded clone.

size: many
D: TRBD2
J: TRBJ2-1
V: TRBV29-1
CDR3: CSVARGGGSYNEQFF
DNA: TGCAGCGTAGCACGCGGGGGGGGCTCTTACAATGAGCAGTTCTTC

size: many
D: NA
J: TRBJ1-1
V: TRBV19
CDR3: CASSIQGNTEAFF
DNA: TGTGCCAGTAGTATCCAGGGGAACACTGAAGCTTTCTTT

size: few
D: NA
J: TRBJ2-7
V: TRBV6-2/TRBV6-3
CDR3: CASSYSLTEQYF
DNA: TGTGCCAGCAGTTACTCGTTGACGGAGCAGTACTTC

size: few
D: NA
J: TRBJ1-2
V: TRBV10-3
CDR3: CAISGMMTDPNYGYTF
DNA: TGTGCCATCAGTGGTATGATGACAGATCCTAACTATGGCTACACCTTC

size: many
D: NA
J: TRBJ1-1
V: TRBV29-1
CDR3: CSVEARLAPEAFF
DNA: TGCAGCGTTGAAGCCAGGTTAGCCCCTGAAGCTTTCTTT

size: NA
D: TRBD1
J: TRBJ1-1
V: TRBV7-2
CDR3: CASSPGGPMNTEAFF
DNA: TGTGCCAGCAGCCCAGGGGGCCCGATGAACACTGAAGCTTTCTTT

size: many
D: NA
J: TRBJ2-7
V: TRBV5-1
CDR3: CASSLLGGGSYEQYF
DNA: TGCGCCAGCAGCTTGCTCGGGGGAGGTTCCTACGAGCAGTACTTC

size: few
D: NA
J: TRBJ1-5
V: TRBV12-3/TRBV12-4
CDR3: CASSLSGVPNQPQHF
DNA: TGTGCCAGCAGTTTATCAGGTGTACCCAATCAGCCCCAGCATTTT

size: NA
D: NA
J: TRBJ2-2
V: TRBV4-3
CDR3: CASSQERFANTGELFF
DNA: TGCGCCAGCAGCCAAGAGCGGTTCGCGAACACCGGGGAGCTGTTTTTT

size: few
D: NA
J: TRBJ2-5
V: TRBV3-1
CDR3: CASSPITGVRQTQYF
DNA: TGTGCCAGCAGCCCTATTACGGGGGTTCGGCAGACCCAGTACTTC

size: NA
D: NA
J: TRBJ2-3
V: TRBV9
CDR3: CACSVGDTDTQYF
DNA: TGTGCCTGCAGCGTAGGAGACACAGATACGCAGTATTTT

size: few
D: NA
J: TRBJ1-4
V: TRBV15
CDR3: CATSRGTGPVEEKLFF
DNA: TGTGCCACCAGCAGAGGTACCGGGCCCGTGGAAGAAAAACTGTTTTTT

size: NA
D: NA
J: TRBJ2-2
V: TRBV2
CDR3: CASRQEIGELFF
DNA: TGTGCCAGCAGACAGGAGATCGGGGAGCTGTTTTTT

size: few
D: NA
J: TRBJ2-7
V: TRBV29-1
CDR3: CSVAAGNGYEQYF
DNA: TGCAGCGTTGCGGCCGGGAACGGCTACGAGCAGTACTTC

size: NA
D: NA
J: TRBJ2-7
V: TRBV5-1
CDR3: CASSIERTEQYF
DNA: TGCGCCAGCAGCATCGAACGGACGGAGCAGTACTTC

size: NA
D: NA
J: TRBJ2-1
V: TRBV9
CDR3: CASSSSLPLIF
DNA: TGTGCCAGCAGCTCTAGCCTACCCCTAATCTTC

size: NA
D: NA
J: TRBJ2-2
V: TRBV25-1
CDR3: CASSEGARELFF
DNA: TGTGCCAGCAGTGAGGGGGCCCGGGAGCTGTTTTTT

size: few
D: NA
J: TRBJ2-2
V: TRBV6-1
CDR3: CASRKESSAGELFF
DNA: TGTGCCAGCAGAAAGGAAAGTTCGGCCGGGGAGCTGTTTTTT

size: NA
D: TRBD1
J: TRBJ1-1
V: TRBV6-5
CDR3: CASSSDRVRGQGGTEAFF
DNA: TGTGCCAGCAGTTCCGACAGAGTTAGGGGGCAAGGTGGGACTGAAGCTTTCTTT

size: NA
D: NA
J: TRBJ2-6
V: TRBV2
CDR3: CASSAQSSGANVLTF
DNA: TGTGCCAGCAGCGCACAGAGCTCTGGGGCCAACGTCCTGACTTTC

size: few
D: TRBD1
J: TRBJ2-2
V: TRBV4-1
CDR3: CASSQIRDRVVAGELFF
DNA: TGCGCCAGCAGCCAAATCCGGGACAGGGTTGTCGCCGGGGAGCTGTTTTTT